This entry lists 30 T cell receptor beta chains sequenced from one sample in a study of T cells in Graves' hyperthyroidism and ophthalmopathy. RNA transcripts yielded amplified TCR beta CDR3 regions. HTBI primers drove first-round RT-PCR of the TCR CDR3. TCRdb re-called the multiplex PCR reads through MiXCR, storing one row per CDR3 protein. The sample yields about 380,000 distinct CDR3 sequences, roughly 13% seen once. The material sequenced was blood. These receptors came from a man aged 30 to 45 with Graves' hyperthyroidism that later progressed to Graves' ophthalmopathy.

Concerning this clonotype: This may stem from a read error, because a much larger clone lies one nucleotide away. The chain is built from TRBV15 and TRBJ1-5, with D tentatively TRBD1 (5 bases). The V gene lost 5 bases and the J gene lost 5 bases, with 16 bases spanning the gap. Germline V gene data show CDR1 as LNHNV and CDR2 as YYDKDF (reference sequence). There are 15 residues in the CDR3. CDR3 sequence reads: CATSRYGHGDQPQHF. For the CDR3, the DNA is TGTGCCACCAGCCGATACGGACATGGCGATCAGCCCCAGCATTTT.

This clonotype was detected only a few times. An end of the junction differs from the germline gene, which may be a read error. This chain joins TRBV27 and TRBJ2-7, with D perhaps TRBD1 or TRBD2 (5 bases each). The germline V gene has CDR1 MNHEY and CDR2 SMNVEV (reference sequence). This CDR3 is 14 amino acids long. The DNA of the CDR3 is TGTGCCAGCAGTTTTTTGGGGCCTGGGGACGAGCAGCACTTC. It specifies CASSFLGPGDEQHF.

This clonotype was counted many times. The V gene is TRBV28, the J gene TRBJ1-6, with TRBD1 as a possible D gene (6 bases). V was clipped by 2 bases and J by 9 bases, with 8 bases between them. This CDR3 contains 13 residues. CDR1 and CDR2 from the germline V gene are MDHEN and SYDVKM. CDR3 DNA sequence: TGTGCCAGCAGTTTACAGGGGACTTCACCCCTCCACTTT. This codes for CASSLQGTSPLHF.

In this sample, this clonotype turned up many times. The J gene is TRBJ2-2, the V gene TRBV12-3 or TRBV12-4, with TRBD1 identical over 7 bases. The CDR3 is made up of 13 amino acids. With V trimmed by 6 bases and J by 9 bases, 7 bases remained unmatched. The CDR3 sequence: CASSETGFWELFF. The CDR3 nucleotides are TGTGCCAGCAGCGAGACAGGGTTTTGGGAGCTGTTTTTT.

This clonotype has at least ten counts. The chain recombines TRBV18 with TRBJ2-7; D might be TRBD1 (5 bases). CDR1 is KGHSH, CDR2 LQKENI, per germline. Trimming cost V 0 bases and J 2 bases, with 11 bases left between them. The CDR3 has 15 residues. DNA of the CDR3: TGTGCCAGCTCACCACCCGTCAGGGCCGCCTACGAGCAGTACTTC. Amino acids: CASSPPVRAAYEQYF.

The chain combines TRBV12-3 or TRBV12-4 with TRBJ1-4, with 8 bases lining up with TRBD1. The CDR3 is 16 residues long. After removal of 5 bases from V and 10 bases from J, the junction contained 15 bases not matched to a gene. The CDR3 is CASSPPGQAFSGKLFF. CDR3 nucleotides: TGTGCCAGCAGTCCCCCGGGACAGGCTTTTTCTGGAAAACTGTTTTTT.

This clonotype was counted many times. The CDR3, as DNA: TGTGCCACCAGTGATTCGTATAGCAATCAGCCCCAGCATTTT. Translation gives CATSDSYSNQPQHF. The rearrangement links TRBV24-1 to TRBJ1-5; D remains ambiguous. V was cut by 2 bases and J by 0 bases, with 4 bases left in between. Per germline, CDR1 KGHDR and CDR2 SFDVKD. The CDR3 totals 14 residues.

Concerning this clonotype itself: A read error may be the cause here, since a much bigger clone is one base away. The gene calls are TRBV28 and TRBJ1-3, with D tentatively TRBD1 (5 bases). The length of the CDR3 is 13 residues. Trimming stripped 7 bases from V and 4 bases from J, with 11 bases between. Germline V lookup: CDR1 MDHEN, CDR2 SYDVKM. The CDR3 DNA is TGTGCCAGCACCGGGGGAGGGGGAAACACCATATATTTT. This encodes CASTGGGGNTIYF.

This clonotype was seen ten or more times. V usage is TRBV7-7 and J usage is TRBJ2-5; 8 bases are a match to TRBD1. The V gene's germline CDR1 is SSHAT and CDR2 FNYEAQ (reference sequence). The ends lost 5 bases at V and 5 bases at J; junction bases unmatched: 4. The CDR3 is made up of 13 amino acids. The CDR3 bases are TGTGCCAGCAGCCAGGACAGGGTGGAGACCCAGTACTTC. It is translated as CASSQDRVETQYF.

This rearrangement joins TRBV5-1 to TRBJ2-7; tentatively, D is TRBD2 (6 bases). This CDR3 comprises 17 residues. V lost 1 base, J lost 4 bases, and 21 bases lay in between. Germline-derived CDR1 and CDR2 are SGHRS and YFSETQ. CDR3 sequence: CASSLPSVGLGTYEQYF. The CDR3 DNA is TGCGCCAGCAGCTTGCCAAGCGTCGGACTTGGGACTTACGAGCAGTACTTC.

This clonotype was picked up many times. The chain's CDR3 is CASSRTSGETQYF. CDR3 in DNA: TGTGCCAGCAGTAGGACTAGCGGAGAGACCCAGTACTTC. The chain carries TRBV2 and TRBJ2-5; TRBD2 matches at 10 bases. The CDR3 is made up of 13 amino acids. CDR1 is SNHLY, CDR2 FYNNEI, per germline. With 5 bases clipped from V and 4 bases from J, the junction kept 1 base outside the gene matches. Complete variable domain (other parts from reference TRBV2 and TRBJ2-5): EPEVTQTPSHQVTQMGQEVILRCVPISNHLYFYWYRQILGQKVEFLVSFYNNEISEKSEIFDDQFSVERPDGSNFTLKIRSTKLEDSAMYFCASSRTSGETQYFGPGTRLLVL.

This clonotype was detected ten times or more. This sequence joins TRBV28 and TRBJ1-6, with D perhaps matching TRBD1 (6 bases). The V gene lost 6 bases and the J gene lost 7 bases, with 22 bases spanning the gap. Germline V gene data show CDR1 as MDHEN and CDR2 as SYDVKM. CDR3 length: 17 amino acids. The CDR3 sequence is CASSEGGAGAGNSPLHF. In DNA, the CDR3 is TGTGCCAGCAGCGAGGGGGGCGCGGGGGCAGGGAATTCACCCCTCCACTTT. The variable domain in full, completed from reference TRBV28 and TRBJ1-6, reads DVKVTQSSRYLVKRTGEKVFLECVQDMDHENMFWYRQDPGLGLRLIYFSYDVKMKEKGDIPEGYSVSREKKERFSLILESASTNQTSMYLCASSEGGAGAGNSPLHFGNGTRLTVT.

This clonotype was recorded at least ten times. V usage is TRBV7-2 and J usage is TRBJ1-1; a weak D match, TRBD1 (5 bases). Trimming removed 1 base from V and 1 base from J, with 16 bases in between. CDR1 and CDR2 from the germline V gene are SGHTA and FQGNSA. The CDR3 extends over 17 amino acids. In nucleotides, the CDR3 is TGTGCCAGCAGCTTAGAGGTGGGCCGGGGACCGAACACTGAAGCTTTCTTT. Its protein is CASSLEVGRGPNTEAFF.

In its sample, this clonotype was seen many times. The V and J genes are TRBV5-1 and TRBJ1-1; D remains ambiguous. V was trimmed by 0 bases and J by 10 bases, leaving 10 bases between them. Per the germline V gene, CDR1 is SGHRS and CDR2 is YFSETQ. This CDR3 has 12 amino acids. In nucleotides, the CDR3 is TGCGCCAGCAGCTTGGACGGCAAAGGAGCTTTCTTT. It specifies CASSLDGKGAFF.

The J gene is TRBJ2-1, the V gene TRBV6-2 or TRBV6-3, with D hard to call. Germline CDR1 reads MNHEY; CDR2 reads SVGEGT. Trimming cost V 2 bases and J 7 bases, with 6 bases left between them. The CDR3 runs 12 residues. CDR3 sequence (DNA): TGTGCCAGCAGTTACCCAGAAAATGAGCAGTTCTTC. Amino acids: CASSYPENEQFF.

This chain links TRBV27 with TRBJ1-6; 7 bases line up with TRBD1. After removal of 5 bases from V and 8 bases from J, the junction contained 15 bases not matched to a gene. This CDR3 spans 17 amino acids. CDR1 is MNHEY and CDR2 is SMNVEV in the germline V gene (reference sequence). The CDR3 DNA follows: TGTGCCAGCAGTCCCGATCGCGGACAGGCTTGGGATTCACCCCTCCACTTT. It specifies CASSPDRGQAWDSPLHF.

The chain uses TRBV7-6 and TRBJ1-4; tentative D call: TRBD1 (6 bases). Germline values: CDR1 SGHVS, CDR2 FNYEAQ. V lost 1 base, J lost 0 bases, and 15 bases lay in between. The length of the CDR3 is 18 residues. The CDR3 bases are TGTGCCAGCAGCTTAGTACCGGGGGGCGTCACAACTAATGAAAAACTGTTTTTT. Translating it yields CASSLVPGGVTTNEKLFF.

This clonotype was recorded a few times. The chain carries TRBV11-3 and TRBJ2-7; 7 bases fit TRBD2. CDR1 is SGHNT, CDR2 YENEEA, per germline. The CDR3 spans 16 residues. After removal of 1 base from V and 1 base from J, the junction contained 7 bases not matched to a gene. The CDR3 is CASSLVGGRRSYEQYF. For the CDR3, the DNA is TGTGCCAGCAGCTTAGTGGGAGGGCGAAGATCCTACGAGCAGTACTTC.

There are many counts of this clonotype. The chain employs TRBV20-1 and TRBJ2-7; D gene unclear. CDR3 size: 12 residues. Looked up from germline, CDR1 is DFQATT and CDR2 is SNEGSKA (reference sequence). V shed 4 bases and J shed 5 bases, with 12 bases lying between them. The CDR3, as DNA: TGCAGTGCTACCAACCCTGGAAACGAGCAGTACTTC. It codes for CSATNPGNEQYF.

This clonotype was counted many times. The chain is built from TRBV27 and TRBJ1-6; TRBD1 matches at 7 bases. Germline V gives CDR1 MNHEY, CDR2 SMNVEV (reference sequence). The V segment lost 3 bases and the J segment 9 bases; nucleotides outside the gene matches: 5. The CDR3 is made up of 14 amino acids. The CDR3 sequence: CASSFSGGFSPLHF. CDR3 DNA sequence: TGTGCCAGCAGTTTTTCAGGGGGATTTTCACCCCTCCACTTT.

This clonotype was counted many times. The chain couples TRBV12-3 or TRBV12-4 to TRBJ2-5, with a possible D match to TRBD2 (5 bases). The length of the CDR3 is 14 residues. V shed 5 bases and J shed 3 bases, with 13 bases lying between them. In DNA, the CDR3 is TGTGCCAGCAGTCCGAGGGTAGTAAAAGAGACCCAGTACTTC. It codes for CASSPRVVKETQYF.

To note about this clonotype: With a much larger clone just one base away, this may be a read error. The chain carries TRBV11-2 and TRBJ2-2; D not certain. V lost 1 base and J lost 3, with 12 bases in between. This CDR3 has 16 residues. Germline-derived CDR1 and CDR2 are SGHAT and FQNNGV. CDR3: CASSLVGITYTGELFF. The CDR3 DNA reads TGTGCCAGCAGCTTAGTTGGGATTACATACACCGGGGAGCTGTTTTTT.

This clonotype was seen a few times. This may stem from a read error, because a much larger clone lies one nucleotide away. The V and J genes are TRBV12-3 or TRBV12-4 and TRBJ2-2; 8 nucleotides agree with TRBD1. V lost 1 base to trimming and J lost 3 bases; unmatched junction nucleotides: 4. The length of the CDR3 is 16 residues. The CDR3 DNA reads as TGTGCCAGCAGTTTAGTGAGACAGGGGCACACCGGGGAGCTGTTTTTT. Residues: CASSLVRQGHTGELFF.

With respect to this clonotype: With a much larger clone just one base away, this may be a read error. The chain recombines TRBV30 with TRBJ1-1; 8 nucleotides line up with TRBD1. The V gene's germline CDR1 is GTSNPN and CDR2 SVGIG (reference sequence). The CDR3 is 15 residues long. With V trimmed by 2 bases and J by 3 bases, 8 bases remained unmatched. CDR3 protein: CAWSRTGLVDTEAFF. CDR3 DNA: TGTGCCTGGAGTAGGACAGGGCTTGTGGACACTGAAGCTTTCTTT.

The chain combines TRBV7-8 with TRBJ1-5, with D maybe TRBD1 (6 bases). The CDR3 loop spans 15 amino acids. Germline CDR1 and CDR2: SGHVS and FQNEAQ. V lost 5 bases to trimming and J lost 0 bases, with 11 bases between them. In DNA form, the CDR3 reads TGTGCCAGCAGCAACAGGGTTATTAGCAATCAGCCCCAGCATTTT. Protein sequence: CASSNRVISNQPQHF.

This clonotype has ten or more counts. The genes are TRBV4-1 and TRBJ2-5; the match to TRBD2 covers 8 bases. The germline V gene has CDR1 MGHRA and CDR2 YSYEKL. The CDR3 has 15 residues. V trimming: 5 bases; J trimming: 7 bases; junction bases outside the gene matches: 12. The CDR3 bases are TGCGCCAGCAGCGCGTCGGGGGGGGTGGCAGGGACCCAGTACTTC. This encodes CASSASGGVAGTQYF.

This clonotype turned up a few times. The rearrangement uses TRBV7-9 and TRBJ1-6, with D perhaps matching TRBD1 (5 bases). The germline CDR1 and CDR2 sequences are SEHNR and FQNEAQ (reference sequence). CDR3 length: 15 amino acids. The V end was cut by 5 bases, the J end by 10 bases, with 18 bases between. CDR3 region: CASSPPAGSGSPLHF. CDR3 nucleotide sequence: TGTGCCAGCAGCCCCCCGGCAGGGTCGGGGTCACCCCTCCACTTT.

As concerns this clonotype: A clone one base away is much larger, so this may be a read error. DNA for the CDR3: TGTGCCAGCAGCCAAACAAACACCAGGGAGCTGTTTTTT. Its protein is CASSQTNTRELFF. The chain links TRBV3-1 to TRBJ2-2; D is unclear. From germline, CDR1 is LGHDT and CDR2 YNNKEL (reference sequence). This CDR3 region has 13 residues.

This clonotype occurred a few times. The rearrangement joins TRBV7-3 to TRBJ2-2; D call uncertain. CDR1 and CDR2 from the germline V gene are SGHTA and FQGTGA. Trimming took 5 bases from V and 3 from J, leaving 19 bases between them. This CDR3 contains 17 residues. As DNA, the CDR3 is TGTGCCAGCAGCCCCAGAGTTTGGGCTTGGGACACCGGGGAGCTGTTTTTT. Protein product: CASSPRVWAWDTGELFF.

This clonotype was picked up a small number of times. The chain uses TRBV25-1 and TRBJ2-7; D is perhaps TRBD1 (5 bases). The CDR3 is 12 amino acids. From germline, CDR1 is MGHDK and CDR2 SYGVNS. Trimming pared 3 bases from V and 6 bases from J, leaving 9 bases between. The CDR3 DNA follows: TGTGCCAGCAGTGACGACAGCCCCGAGCAGTACTTC. Its protein product is CASSDDSPEQYF.